This section outlines one T cell receptor beta chain sequence together with its context. Its specificity is not known. Here immunoSEQ multiplex PCR was the method, and the copy in TCRdb shows in-frame clones only, minus some. The sample lists about 1.1 million clones, around 78% seen once, with 0.55% to 0.7% in the top ten. The CDR3 length is 13 residues. The ends lost 7 bases at V and 7 bases at J; junction bases unmatched: 5. CDR1 is MNHEY, CDR2 SVGAGI, per germline. Recent vaccinations or acute infections were absent in the healthy HIV-negative adult donors. The record originates from a study of shared clonotypes between healthy human individuals. Study-wide results and caveats: Generally, estimated richness proved larger in naive subsets than it did in memory subsets. It was expected that sequencing depth would affect clonotype sharing among donors.

This clonotype was sampled from a man aged 18 to 30 in good health. Some clones in this sample may be carry-over from other donors' samples. This chain connects TRBV6-5 to TRBJ1-5, with TRBD1 matching 9 bases. The sample was memory CD4+ T cells from PBMCs. The subset was: CD45RA-negative fraction. The CDR3 DNA follows: TGTGCCAGCATTATACAGGGGGCCCAGCCCCAGCATTTT. It yields the protein CASIIQGAQPQHF.